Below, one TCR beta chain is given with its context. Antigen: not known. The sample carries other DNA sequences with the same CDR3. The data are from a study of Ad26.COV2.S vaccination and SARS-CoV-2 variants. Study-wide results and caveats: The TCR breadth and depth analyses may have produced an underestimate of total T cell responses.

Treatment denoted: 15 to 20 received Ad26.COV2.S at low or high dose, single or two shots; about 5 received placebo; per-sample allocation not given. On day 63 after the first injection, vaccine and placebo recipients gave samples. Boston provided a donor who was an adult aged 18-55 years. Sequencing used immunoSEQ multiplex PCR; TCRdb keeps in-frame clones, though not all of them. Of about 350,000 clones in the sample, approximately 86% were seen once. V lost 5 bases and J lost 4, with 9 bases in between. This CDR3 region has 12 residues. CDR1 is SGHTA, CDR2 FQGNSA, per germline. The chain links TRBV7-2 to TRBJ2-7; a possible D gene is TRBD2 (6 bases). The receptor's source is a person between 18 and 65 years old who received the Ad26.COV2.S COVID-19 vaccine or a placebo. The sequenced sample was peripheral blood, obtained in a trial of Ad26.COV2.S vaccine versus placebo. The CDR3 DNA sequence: TGTGCCAGCAGCCCCGGGGGTTACGAGCAGTACTTC. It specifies CASSPGGYEQYF. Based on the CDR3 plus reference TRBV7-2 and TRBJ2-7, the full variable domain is GAGVSQSPSNKVTEKGKDVELRCDPISGHTALYWYRQSLGQGLEFLIYFQGNSAPDKSGLPSDRFSAERTGGSVSTLTIQRTQQEDSAVYLCASSPGGYEQYFGPGTRLTVT.